This T cell receptor beta chain was sequenced for a study of blood T cell repertoires in COVID-19. Seattle's enrolled individuals joined amid active infection and were then monitored longitudinally. TCRdb's table, derived via immunoSEQ multiplex PCR, lists solely in-frame clones and lacks some. The table shows some 170,000 clones, with roughly 83% occurring only once. The sequenced sample consisted of peripheral blood. This sequence originates from a woman aged 40 to 55 with COVID-19, enrolled during active disease.

In DNA, the CDR3 is TGTGCCATCAGCCCCGGGACAGAGCAGTACTTC. This encodes CAISPGTEQYF. The V call is TRBV10-3, the J call TRBJ2-7, with D maybe TRBD1 (6 bases). Looked up from germline, CDR1 is ENHRY and CDR2 is SYGVKD. V lost 6 bases and J lost 7, with 10 bases in between. This CDR3 region has 11 residues.